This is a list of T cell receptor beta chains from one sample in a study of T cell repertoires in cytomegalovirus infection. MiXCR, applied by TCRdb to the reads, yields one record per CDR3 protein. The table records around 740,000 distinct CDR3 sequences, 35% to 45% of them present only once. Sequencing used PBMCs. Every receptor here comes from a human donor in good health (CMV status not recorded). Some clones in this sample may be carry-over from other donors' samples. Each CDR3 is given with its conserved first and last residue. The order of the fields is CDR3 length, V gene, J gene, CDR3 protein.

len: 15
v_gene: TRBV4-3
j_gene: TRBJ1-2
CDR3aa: CASSQDWGSGYGYTF

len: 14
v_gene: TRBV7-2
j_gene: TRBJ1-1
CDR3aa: CASSLESGEAEAFF

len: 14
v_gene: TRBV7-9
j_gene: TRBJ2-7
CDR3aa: CASSLKSVPYEQYF

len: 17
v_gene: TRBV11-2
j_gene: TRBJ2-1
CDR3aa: CASSFQRSPAPYNEQFF

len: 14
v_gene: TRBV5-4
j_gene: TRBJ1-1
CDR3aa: CASSFWTENTEAFF

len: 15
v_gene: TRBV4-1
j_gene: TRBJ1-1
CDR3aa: CASIQDKYRVIEAFF

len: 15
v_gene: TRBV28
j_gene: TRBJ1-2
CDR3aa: CASRGGGTGNYGYTF

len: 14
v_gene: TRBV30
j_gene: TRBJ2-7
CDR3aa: CAWSVGDSSYEQYF

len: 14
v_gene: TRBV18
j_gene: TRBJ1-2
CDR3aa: CASSPGPGADGYTF

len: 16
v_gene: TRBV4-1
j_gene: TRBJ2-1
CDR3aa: CSSSHPVSGGVDEQFF

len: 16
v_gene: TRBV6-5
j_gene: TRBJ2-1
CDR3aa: CASSQNPRRSLNEQFF

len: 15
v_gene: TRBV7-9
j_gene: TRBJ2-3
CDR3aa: CASSRMGPPADTQYF

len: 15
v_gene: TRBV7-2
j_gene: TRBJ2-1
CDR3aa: CASSLTAIAPREQFF

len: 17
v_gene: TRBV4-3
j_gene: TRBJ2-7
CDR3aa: CASSQRGLAGGSYEQYF

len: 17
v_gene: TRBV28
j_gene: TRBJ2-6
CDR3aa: CASSRAFGGFGANVLTF

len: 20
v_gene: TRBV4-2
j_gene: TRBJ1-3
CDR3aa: CASSQARRQGFGHSGNTIYF

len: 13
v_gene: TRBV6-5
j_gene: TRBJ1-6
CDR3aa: CASSYSSVSPLHF

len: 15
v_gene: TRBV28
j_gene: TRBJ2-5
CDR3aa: CASSFSRGLQETQYF

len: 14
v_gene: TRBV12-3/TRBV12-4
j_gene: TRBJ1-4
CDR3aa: CASSDRGTNEKLFF

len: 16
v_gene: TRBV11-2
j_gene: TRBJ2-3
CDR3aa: CASSPAWGRDPNTQYF

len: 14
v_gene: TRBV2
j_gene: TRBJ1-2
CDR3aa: CASTWQLPNYGYTF

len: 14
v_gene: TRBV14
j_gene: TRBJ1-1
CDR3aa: CASLAEGGNTEAFF

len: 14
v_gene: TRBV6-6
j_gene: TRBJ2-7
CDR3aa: CASRTVPSSYEQYF

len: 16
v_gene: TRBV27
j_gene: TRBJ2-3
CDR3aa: CASSLSPRTGTDTQYF

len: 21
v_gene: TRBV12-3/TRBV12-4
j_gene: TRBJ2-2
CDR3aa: CASSPLRGGVTGIPNTGELFF

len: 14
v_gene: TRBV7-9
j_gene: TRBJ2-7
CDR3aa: CASSGGTGVFEQYF

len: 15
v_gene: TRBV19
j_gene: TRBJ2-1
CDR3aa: CASSAGEASRNEQFF

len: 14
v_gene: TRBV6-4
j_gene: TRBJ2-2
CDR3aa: CASSDGLNTGELFF

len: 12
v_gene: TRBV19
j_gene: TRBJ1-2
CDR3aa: CASSIRQGPYTF

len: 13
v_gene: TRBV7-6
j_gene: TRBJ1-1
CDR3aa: CASSLEGVGDAFF

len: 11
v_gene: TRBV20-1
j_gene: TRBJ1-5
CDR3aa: CSARVSGSQHF

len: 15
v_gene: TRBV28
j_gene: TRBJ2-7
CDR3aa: CASSTFGTGVYEQYF

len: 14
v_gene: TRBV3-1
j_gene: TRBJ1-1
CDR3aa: CASSQDPVRSEAFF

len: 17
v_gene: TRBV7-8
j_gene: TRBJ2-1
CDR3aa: CASRLEAGGGPYNEQFF

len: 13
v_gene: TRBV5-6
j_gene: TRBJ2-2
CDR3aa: CASSLWGSGELFF

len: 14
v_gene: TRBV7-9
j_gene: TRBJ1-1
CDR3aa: CASSLAQMNTEAFF

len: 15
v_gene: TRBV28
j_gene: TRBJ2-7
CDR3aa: CASLWTGAGVYEQYF

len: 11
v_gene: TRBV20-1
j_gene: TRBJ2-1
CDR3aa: CSVAGAGEQFF

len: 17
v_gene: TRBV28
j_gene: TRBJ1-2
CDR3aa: CASSSTYRQGAGGGYTF

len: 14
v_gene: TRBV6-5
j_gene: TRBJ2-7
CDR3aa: CASRPLAGAYEQYF

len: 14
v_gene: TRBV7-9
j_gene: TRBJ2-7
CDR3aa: CASSFLTEGGEQYF

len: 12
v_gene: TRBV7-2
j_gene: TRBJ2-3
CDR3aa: CASSTFTDTQYF

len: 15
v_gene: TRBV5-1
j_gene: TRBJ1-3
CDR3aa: CASSLEGNSGNTIYF

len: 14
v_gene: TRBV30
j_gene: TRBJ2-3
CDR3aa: CAWSLAGSTDTQYF

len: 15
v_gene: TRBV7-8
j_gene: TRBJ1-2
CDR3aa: CASSLGRGPDYGYTF

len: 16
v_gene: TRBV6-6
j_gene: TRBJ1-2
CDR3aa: CASIILPGRVVEGYTF

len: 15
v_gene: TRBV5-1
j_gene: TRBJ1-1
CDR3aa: CASSRGTGRRTEAFF

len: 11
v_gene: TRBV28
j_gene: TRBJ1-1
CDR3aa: CASSFYLESFF

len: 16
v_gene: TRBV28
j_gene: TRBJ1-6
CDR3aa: CASSPRTVPSVFPLHF

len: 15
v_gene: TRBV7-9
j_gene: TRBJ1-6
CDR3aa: CDSSLEAGLAAPLHF

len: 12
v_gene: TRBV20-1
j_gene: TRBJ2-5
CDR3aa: CSARWAGETQYF

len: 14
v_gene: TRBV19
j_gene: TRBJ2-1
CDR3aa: CASSIVGALDEQFF

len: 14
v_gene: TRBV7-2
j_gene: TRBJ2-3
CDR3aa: CASSLDQSTDTQYF

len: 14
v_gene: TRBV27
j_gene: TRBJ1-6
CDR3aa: CASSSNGYNSPLHF

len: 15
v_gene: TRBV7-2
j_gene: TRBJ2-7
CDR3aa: CASSLVMREGHEQYF

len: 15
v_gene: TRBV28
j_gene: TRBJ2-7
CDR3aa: CASSSRSSGSYEQYF

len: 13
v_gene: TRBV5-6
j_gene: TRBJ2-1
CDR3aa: CASSRGRANEQFF